This TCR beta chain was found in a study of T cell responses to AZD1222 COVID-19 vaccine. Points from the study as a whole: Once two AZD1222 doses were given, Spike-specific TCR breadth and depth went up. Across spike, vaccine-associated CD4 TCRs were found, dominant at 160-218 and 743-854. Scientists sampled the repertoires only once the peak T cell response had passed. Donors skewed white British and female; clonal diversity was possibly underestimated.

V was clipped by 3 bases and J by 3 bases; unmatched bases: 6. Germline V CDR1 and CDR2: LGHNA, YSLEER. The CDR3 spans 16 residues. Concerning this clone: Antigen specificity is unknown.

Produced via immunoSEQ multiplex PCR; TCRdb's table is partial and in-frame only. This table holds approximately 67,000 clones, approximately 90% found once. This chain links TRBV4-3 with TRBJ1-3; 9 bases are shared with TRBD1. The clonotype originates from an adult who received the AZD1222 COVID-19 vaccine. Here the sequenced sample was peripheral blood, taken 28 days after the second AZD1222 dose. The CDR3 spells CASSHQMDRGGNTIYF. CDR3 in DNA: TGCGCCAGCAGCCACCAAATGGACAGGGGTGGAAACACCATATATTTT.